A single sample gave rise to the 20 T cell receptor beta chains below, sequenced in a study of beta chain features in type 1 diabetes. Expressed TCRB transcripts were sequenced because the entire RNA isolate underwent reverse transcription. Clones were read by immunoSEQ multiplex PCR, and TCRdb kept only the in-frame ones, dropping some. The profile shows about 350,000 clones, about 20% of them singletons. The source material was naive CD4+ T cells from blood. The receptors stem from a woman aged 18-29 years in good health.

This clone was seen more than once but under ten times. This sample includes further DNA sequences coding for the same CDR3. In DNA form, the CDR3 reads TGTGCCAGCAGCCAAGGGGGTGAGCAGTTCTTC. Protein product: CASSQGGEQFF. This chain uses TRBV6-5 with TRBJ2-1, with D perhaps TRBD1 (6 bases). This CDR3 spans 11 amino acids. V lost 6 bases to trimming and J lost 9 bases, with 9 bases between them. Germline CDR1 and CDR2: MNHEY and SVGAGI.

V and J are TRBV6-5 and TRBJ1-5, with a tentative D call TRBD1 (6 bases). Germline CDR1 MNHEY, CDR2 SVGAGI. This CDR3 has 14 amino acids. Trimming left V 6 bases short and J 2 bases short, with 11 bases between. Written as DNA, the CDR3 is TGTGCCAGCAGACAGGGTTTGGGCAATCAGCCCCAGCATTTT. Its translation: CASRQGLGNQPQHF.

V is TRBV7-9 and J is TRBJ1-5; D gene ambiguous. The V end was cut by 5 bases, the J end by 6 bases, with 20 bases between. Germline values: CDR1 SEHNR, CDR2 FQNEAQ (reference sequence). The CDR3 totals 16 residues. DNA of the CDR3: TGTGCCAGCAGCCTCAATTTCTCGGGGTTTCGTCAGCCCCAGCATTTT. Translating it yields CASSLNFSGFRQPQHF.

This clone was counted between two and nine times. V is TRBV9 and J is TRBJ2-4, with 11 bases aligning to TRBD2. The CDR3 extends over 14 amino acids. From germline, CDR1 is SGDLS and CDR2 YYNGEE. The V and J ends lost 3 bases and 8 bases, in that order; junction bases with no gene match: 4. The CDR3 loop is CASSATSGSYIQYF. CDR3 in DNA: TGTGCCAGCAGCGCCACTAGCGGGAGTTACATTCAGTACTTC.

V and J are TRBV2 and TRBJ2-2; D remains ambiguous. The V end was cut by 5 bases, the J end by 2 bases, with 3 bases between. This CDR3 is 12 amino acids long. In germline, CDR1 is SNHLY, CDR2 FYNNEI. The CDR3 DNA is TGTGCCAGCAGTACAAACACCGGGGAGCTGTTTTTT. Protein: CASSTNTGELFF.

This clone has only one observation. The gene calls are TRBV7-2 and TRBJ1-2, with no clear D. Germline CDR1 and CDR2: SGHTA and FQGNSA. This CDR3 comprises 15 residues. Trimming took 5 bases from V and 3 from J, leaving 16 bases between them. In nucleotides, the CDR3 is TGTGCCAGCAGCCCCTCGTCAGGATTTGACTATGGCTACACCTTC. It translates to CASSPSSGFDYGYTF.

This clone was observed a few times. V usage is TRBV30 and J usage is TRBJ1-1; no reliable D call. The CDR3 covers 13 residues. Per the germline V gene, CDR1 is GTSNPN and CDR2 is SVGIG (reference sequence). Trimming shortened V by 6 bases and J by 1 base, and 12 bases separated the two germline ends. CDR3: CACPRNQNTEAFF. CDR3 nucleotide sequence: TGTGCCTGTCCTAGAAACCAGAACACTGAAGCTTTCTTT.

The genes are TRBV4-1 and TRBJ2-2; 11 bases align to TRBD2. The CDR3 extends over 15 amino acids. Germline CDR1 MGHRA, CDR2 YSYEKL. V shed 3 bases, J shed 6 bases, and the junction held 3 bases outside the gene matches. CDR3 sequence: CASSHTGLAAGELFF. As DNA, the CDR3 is TGCGCCAGCAGCCATACGGGACTAGCGGCCGGGGAGCTGTTTTTT.

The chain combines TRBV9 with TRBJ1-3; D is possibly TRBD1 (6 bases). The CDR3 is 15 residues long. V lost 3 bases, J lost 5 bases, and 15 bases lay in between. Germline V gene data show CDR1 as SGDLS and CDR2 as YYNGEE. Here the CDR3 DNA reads TGTGCCAGCAGCGACCCTTCGACAGGCAGAAACACCATATATTTT. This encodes CASSDPSTGRNTIYF.

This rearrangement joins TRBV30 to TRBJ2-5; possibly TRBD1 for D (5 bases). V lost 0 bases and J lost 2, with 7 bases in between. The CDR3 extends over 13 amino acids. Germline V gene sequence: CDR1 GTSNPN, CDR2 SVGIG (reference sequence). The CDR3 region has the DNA TGTGCCTGGAGTGTACCAGGGCAAGAGACCCAGTACTTC. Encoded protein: CAWSVPGQETQYF.

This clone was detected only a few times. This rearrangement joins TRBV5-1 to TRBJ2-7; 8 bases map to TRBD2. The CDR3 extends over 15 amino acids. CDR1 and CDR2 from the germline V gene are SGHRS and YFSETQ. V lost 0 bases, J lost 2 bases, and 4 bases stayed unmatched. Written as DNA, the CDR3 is TGCGCCAGCAGCTTGGGAAGCGGGAGTACCTACGAGCAGTACTTC. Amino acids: CASSLGSGSTYEQYF.

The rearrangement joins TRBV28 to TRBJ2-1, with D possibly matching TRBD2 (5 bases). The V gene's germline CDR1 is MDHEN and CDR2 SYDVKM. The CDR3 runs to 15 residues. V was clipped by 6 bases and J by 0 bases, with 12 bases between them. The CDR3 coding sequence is TGTGCCAGCAGCCCTAGCCCCGGCTCCTACAATGAGCAGTTCTTC. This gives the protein CASSPSPGSYNEQFF.

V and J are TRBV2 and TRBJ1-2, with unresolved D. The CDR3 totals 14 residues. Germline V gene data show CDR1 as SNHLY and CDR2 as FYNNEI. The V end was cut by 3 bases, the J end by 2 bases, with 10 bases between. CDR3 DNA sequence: TGTGCCAGCAGTGAGAGGGCGGGAAACTATGGCTACACCTTC. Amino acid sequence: CASSERAGNYGYTF.

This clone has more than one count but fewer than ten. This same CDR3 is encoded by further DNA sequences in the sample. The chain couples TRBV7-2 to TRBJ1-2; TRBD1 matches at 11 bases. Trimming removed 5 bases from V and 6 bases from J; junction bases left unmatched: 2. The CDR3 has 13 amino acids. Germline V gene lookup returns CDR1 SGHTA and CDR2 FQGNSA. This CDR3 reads CASSRGQGDGYTF. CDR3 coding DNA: TGTGCCAGCAGCCGGGGACAGGGGGATGGCTACACCTTC.

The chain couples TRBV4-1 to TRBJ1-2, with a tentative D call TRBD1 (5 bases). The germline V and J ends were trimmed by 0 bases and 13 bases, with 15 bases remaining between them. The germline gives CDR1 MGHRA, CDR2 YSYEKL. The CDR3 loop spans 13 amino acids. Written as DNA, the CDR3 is TGCGCCAGCAGCCAAGAATGGGGGGTGGATTGCACCTTC. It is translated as CASSQEWGVDCTF.

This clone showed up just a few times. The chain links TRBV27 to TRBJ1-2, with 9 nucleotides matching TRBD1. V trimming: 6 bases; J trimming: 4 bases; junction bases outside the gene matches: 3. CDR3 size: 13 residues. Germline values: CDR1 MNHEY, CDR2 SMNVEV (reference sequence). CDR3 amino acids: CASRRQGVYGYTF. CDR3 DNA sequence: TGTGCCAGCAGACGACAGGGGGTCTATGGCTACACCTTC.

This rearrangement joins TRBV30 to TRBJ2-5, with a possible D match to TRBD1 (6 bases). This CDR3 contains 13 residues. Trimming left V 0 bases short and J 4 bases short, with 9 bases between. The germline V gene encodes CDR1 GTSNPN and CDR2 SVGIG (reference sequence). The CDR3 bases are TGTGCCTGGAGTGTGACAGGCCGAGAGACCCAGTACTTC. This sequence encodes CAWSVTGRETQYF.

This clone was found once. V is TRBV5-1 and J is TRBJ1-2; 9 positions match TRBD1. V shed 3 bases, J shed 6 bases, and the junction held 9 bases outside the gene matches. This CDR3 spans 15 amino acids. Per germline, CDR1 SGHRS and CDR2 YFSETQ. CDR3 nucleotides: TGCGCCAGCAGCTCGGACGGGACAGGGAGAAATGGCTACACCTTC. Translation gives CASSSDGTGRNGYTF.

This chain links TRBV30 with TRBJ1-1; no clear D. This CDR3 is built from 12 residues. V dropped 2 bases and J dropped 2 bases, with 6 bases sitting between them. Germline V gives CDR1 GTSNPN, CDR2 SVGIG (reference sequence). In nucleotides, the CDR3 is TGTGCCTGGAGTAACAGAAACACTGAAGCTTTCTTT. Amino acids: CAWSNRNTEAFF.

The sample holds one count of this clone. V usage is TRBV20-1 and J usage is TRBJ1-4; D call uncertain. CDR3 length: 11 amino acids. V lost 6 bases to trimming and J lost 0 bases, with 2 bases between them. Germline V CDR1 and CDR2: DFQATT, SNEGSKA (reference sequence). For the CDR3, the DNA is TGCAGTGCCGCAACTAATGAAAAACTGTTTTTT. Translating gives CSAATNEKLFF.